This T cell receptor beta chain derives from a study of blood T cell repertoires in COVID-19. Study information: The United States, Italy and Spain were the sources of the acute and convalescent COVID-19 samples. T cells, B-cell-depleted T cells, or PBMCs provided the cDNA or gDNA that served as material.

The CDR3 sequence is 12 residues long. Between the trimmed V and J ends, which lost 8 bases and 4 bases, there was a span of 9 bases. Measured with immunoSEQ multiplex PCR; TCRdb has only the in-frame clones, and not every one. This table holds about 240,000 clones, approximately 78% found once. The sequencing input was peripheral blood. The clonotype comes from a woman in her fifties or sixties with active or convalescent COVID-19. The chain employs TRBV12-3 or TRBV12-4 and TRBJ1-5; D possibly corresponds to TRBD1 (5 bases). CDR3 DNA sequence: TGTGCCAGCGGTAGGGGAAATCAGCCCCAGCATTTT. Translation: CASGRGNQPQHF.